Following are 25 T cell receptor beta chains from one sample sequenced in a study of blood T cell repertoires in COVID-19. Method: immunoSEQ multiplex PCR; TCRdb's copy keeps in-frame clones and lacks some. The table lists roughly 230,000 clones, 85% of them singletons. Sequenced: peripheral blood. The origin of the receptors is a woman aged 60 to 75 with active or convalescent COVID-19.

V and J are TRBV19 and TRBJ1-5, with D possibly matching TRBD1 (5 bases). This CDR3 region has 14 residues. With 5 bases removed from V and 9 bases from J, the gap between germline ends came to 17 bases. Per the germline V gene, CDR1 is LNHDA and CDR2 is SQIVND (reference sequence). The CDR3 spells CASSPGPGGAPQHF. The CDR3 region has the DNA TGTGCCAGTAGTCCGGGACCCGGAGGGGCGCCCCAGCATTTT.

This sequence joins TRBV6-6 and TRBJ2-7; TRBD2 is a possible D gene (6 bases). Germline V lookup: CDR1 MNHNY, CDR2 SVGAGI (reference sequence). The CDR3 length is 15 residues. The V gene lost 2 bases and the J gene lost 6 bases, with 17 bases spanning the gap. CDR3 in amino acids: CASSYPGGAPGEQYF. The DNA of the CDR3 is TGTGCCAGCAGTTACCCTGGCGGGGCCCCGGGCGAGCAGTACTTC.

This clone was observed a single time. The chain joins TRBV29-1 to TRBJ2-1, with 9 positions matching TRBD1. CDR1 and CDR2 from the germline V gene are SQVTM and ANQGSEA. The CDR3 contains 14 residues. With 4 bases clipped from V and 8 bases from J, the junction kept 9 bases outside the gene matches. The CDR3 DNA sequence: TGCAGCGTTGTCCGGGACAGGGAGGGCGATGAGCAGTTCTTC. This translates into CSVVRDREGDEQFF.

The chain employs TRBV6-5 and TRBJ1-1, with D maybe TRBD1 (6 bases). There are 14 residues in the CDR3. Germline loops: CDR1 MNHEY, CDR2 SVGAGI. Trimming left V 5 bases short and J 5 bases short, with 15 bases between. CDR3 DNA sequence: TGTGCCAGCAGTAATACAGGGCTCGGGACTGAAGCTTTCTTT. It specifies CASSNTGLGTEAFF.

The chain links TRBV6-5 to TRBJ2-4, with 9 nucleotides matching TRBD1. The V and J ends lost 8 bases and 0 bases, in that order; junction bases with no gene match: 5. Germline CDR1 and CDR2: MNHEY and SVGAGI. CDR3 length: 15 amino acids. The CDR3 DNA reads as TGTGCCAGCGGGACAGGGCAACTAGCCAAAAACATTCAGTACTTC. It encodes CASGTGQLAKNIQYF.

The chain joins TRBV4-2 to TRBJ2-5, with 7 bases aligning to TRBD1. CDR3 length: 16 amino acids. Trimming took 0 bases from V and 1 from J; bases not matched to a gene: 5. The germline gives CDR1 LGHNA, CDR2 YNFKEQ. The CDR3 region has the DNA TGTGCCAGCAGCCAAGAACGACAGGGCCTCCAAGAGACCCAGTACTTC. Protein product: CASSQERQGLQETQYF.

The rearrangement joins TRBV6-2 or TRBV6-3 to TRBJ2-5; D possibly corresponds to TRBD1 (6 bases). Germline V gene data show CDR1 as MNHEY and CDR2 as SVGEGT. This CDR3 has 15 residues. Trimming removed 5 bases at V and 1 base at J, with 14 bases between. The CDR3 protein is CASSGFRTVQETQYF. The CDR3 DNA is TGTGCCAGCAGTGGCTTCAGGACAGTCCAAGAGACCCAGTACTTC.

This clone has more than one count but fewer than ten. The genes are TRBV14 and TRBJ2-3; the match to TRBD2 covers 15 bases. Germline CDR1 SGHDN, CDR2 FVKESK. This CDR3 region has 16 residues. V was clipped by 6 bases and J by 10 bases; unmatched bases: 11. CDR3 in DNA: TGTGCCAGCAGATCAGGACTAGCGGGAGGGCCTCACGCGCAGTATTTT. It encodes CASRSGLAGGPHAQYF.

The chain couples TRBV6-4 to TRBJ2-7; possible D gene TRBD1, 6 bases. The CDR3 length is 13 residues. V lost 6 bases and J lost 2, with 11 bases in between. Germline V gene data show CDR1 as MRHNA and CDR2 as SNTAGT. In DNA, the CDR3 is TGTGCCAGCAGCTATGACAGGACCTACGAGCAGTACGTC. Protein sequence: CASSYDRTYEQYV.

A single count supports this clone. The chain combines TRBV5-1 with TRBJ2-5; D perhaps matches TRBD1 (6 bases). V was shortened by 0 bases and J by 4 bases, with 19 bases between the two germline ends. This CDR3 region has 17 residues. Germline CDR1 is SGHRS and CDR2 is YFSETQ. The CDR3 nucleotides are TGCGCCAGCAGCTTGGCCCAGGGGTCAGGGGTAGGAGAGACCCAGTACTTC. It translates to CASSLAQGSGVGETQYF. Looking up the rest from reference TRBV5-1 and TRBJ2-5 gives the full variable domain: KAGVTQTPRYLIKTRGQQVTLSCSPISGHRSVSWYQQTPGQGLQFLFEYFSETQRNKGNFPGRFSGRQFSNSRSEMNVSTLELGDSALYLCASSLAQGSGVGETQYFGPGTRLLVL.

This chain uses TRBV30 with TRBJ1-3; D remains ambiguous. This CDR3 spans 16 amino acids. Germline CDR1 GTSNPN, CDR2 SVGIG (reference sequence). Trimming left V 0 bases short and J 0 bases short, with 12 bases between. This CDR3 is CAWSVTLPGSGNTIYF. The CDR3 DNA is TGTGCCTGGAGTGTAACCCTGCCAGGCTCTGGAAACACCATATATTTT.

The rearrangement uses TRBV19 and TRBJ2-2; no reliable D call. Trimming cost V 7 bases and J 4 bases, with 7 bases left between them. Germline V gives CDR1 LNHDA, CDR2 SQIVND (reference sequence). This CDR3 has 12 amino acids. The chain's CDR3 is CASTSSTGELFF. The DNA of the CDR3 is TGTGCCAGTACGAGTTCCACCGGGGAGCTGTTTTTT.

This clone was detected a few times. This chain joins TRBV24-1 and TRBJ2-1; TRBD1 agrees at 9 bases. Germline CDR1 and CDR2: KGHDR and SFDVKD. Trimming took 2 bases from V and 12 from J; bases not matched to a gene: 1. The CDR3 has 12 amino acids. The CDR3 DNA sequence: TGTGCCACCAGTGATTGGGGACAGGGGCAGTTCTTC. Its translation: CATSDWGQGQFF.

The gene calls are TRBV29-1 and TRBJ2-1; D is possibly TRBD2 (5 bases). Looked up from germline, CDR1 is SQVTM and CDR2 is ANQGSEA. CDR3 length: 15 residues. V lost 4 bases and J 3 bases, leaving 16 bases between the germline ends. The CDR3 bases are TGCAGCGTTGTCCCCGGCGGGTTAGGCTACAATGAGCAGTTCTTC. Protein product: CSVVPGGLGYNEQFF.

This clone is a singleton in its sample. The genes are TRBV29-1 and TRBJ2-3, with D perhaps matching TRBD1 (6 bases). The V and J ends lost 6 bases and 8 bases respectively, with 15 bases between them. The CDR3 has 12 amino acids. Germline CDR1 and CDR2: SQVTM and ANQGSEA. The CDR3 loop is CSVVQGHGTQYF. Here the CDR3 DNA reads TGCAGCGTGGTCCAGGGGCACGGTACGCAGTATTTT.

This clone was counted ten times or more. The chain joins TRBV6-6 to TRBJ2-5, with 8 nucleotides matching TRBD1. After removal of 6 bases from V and 0 bases from J, the junction contained 3 bases not matched to a gene. This CDR3 has 14 amino acids. CDR1 MNHNY and CDR2 SVGAGI come from the germline V gene (reference sequence). CDR3 in DNA: TGTGCCAGCAGCGACAGGGGCAACCAAGAGACCCAGTACTTC. It translates to CASSDRGNQETQYF.

This clone appeared a single time. The chain couples TRBV7-9 to TRBJ2-3; 10 bases map to TRBD2. Trimming cost V 4 bases and J 6 bases; bases outside gene matches: 4. The CDR3 has 14 residues. Germline V lookup: CDR1 SEHNR, CDR2 FQNEAQ (reference sequence). The CDR3 protein is CASSSSGGADTQYF. CDR3 sequence (DNA): TGTGCCAGCAGCTCCAGCGGGGGGGCGGATACGCAGTATTTT.

This rearrangement joins TRBV10-2 to TRBJ2-1; possibly TRBD1 for D (7 bases). Trimming removed 5 bases from V and 9 bases from J, with 14 bases in between. Germline values: CDR1 WSHSY, CDR2 SAAADI. The CDR3 is 13 amino acids. The DNA of the CDR3 is TGCGCCAGCAGTCAGGGGGGTTGGGGTGAGCAGTTCTTC. This encodes CASSQGGWGEQFF.

J is TRBJ1-1 and V is TRBV12-3 or TRBV12-4; perhaps TRBD1 as D (5 bases). The CDR3 loop spans 12 amino acids. V was pared by 6 bases and J by 8 bases, with 13 bases between. This CDR3 is CASRFMEGEAFF. Written as DNA, the CDR3 is TGTGCCAGCAGATTTATGGAGGGGGAAGCTTTCTTT.

There are a few counts of this clone. The chain carries TRBV6-5 and TRBJ1-1; a weak D match, TRBD1 (6 bases). V dropped 7 bases and J dropped 2 bases, with 17 bases sitting between them. This CDR3 comprises 15 residues. Germline assignment: CDR1 MNHEY and CDR2 SVGAGI. CDR3 in amino acids: CASIKSQGSNTEAFF. The CDR3 bases are TGTGCCAGCATCAAATCTCAGGGGAGCAACACTGAAGCTTTCTTT.

The rearrangement uses TRBV4-2 and TRBJ2-1; 7 bases agree with TRBD1. This CDR3 region has 15 residues. Germline lookup yields CDR1 LGHNA and CDR2 YNFKEQ. The V segment lost 8 bases and the J segment 5 bases; nucleotides outside the gene matches: 12. This CDR3 is CASQVTGDRNNEQFF. CDR3 nucleotides: TGTGCCAGCCAAGTTACAGGGGATAGAAACAATGAGCAGTTCTTC.

This rearrangement joins TRBV7-8 to TRBJ2-7, with 9 bases lining up with TRBD1. The junction had 6 bases not matched to a gene; V was cut back by 2 bases and J by 1 base. The germline V gene encodes CDR1 SGHVS and CDR2 FQNEAQ. The CDR3 is 16 amino acids. CDR3: CASSLMRTGVSYEQYF. In nucleotides, the CDR3 is TGTGCCAGCAGCTTAATGAGGACAGGGGTTTCCTACGAGCAGTACTTC.

The chain couples TRBV7-9 to TRBJ1-4, with D perhaps TRBD1 (5 bases). The CDR3 covers 14 residues. CDR1 SEHNR and CDR2 FQNEAQ come from the germline V gene (reference sequence). With 1 base removed from V and 5 bases from J, the gap between germline ends came to 8 bases. CDR3 loop: CASSLVAGNEKLFF. In nucleotides, the CDR3 is TGTGCCAGCAGCTTAGTGGCAGGGAATGAAAAACTGTTTTTT. Full variable domain (rest looked up from reference TRBV7-9 and TRBJ1-4): DTGVSQNPRHKITKRGQNVTFRCDPISEHNRLYWYRQTLGQGPEFLTYFQNEAQLEKSRLLSDRFSAERPKGSFSTLEIQRTEQGDSAMYLCASSLVAGNEKLFFGSGTQLSVL.

DNA for the CDR3: TGTGCCAGCAGCGTCTTAGGGGGTGGCACAGATACGCAGTATTTT. It codes for CASSVLGGGTDTQYF. This chain joins TRBV9 and TRBJ2-3, with TRBD1 as a possible D gene (6 bases). Germline CDR1 SGDLS, CDR2 YYNGEE. Trimming removed 2 bases at V and 1 base at J, with 11 bases between. The CDR3 is 15 residues long.

This clone was seen just once. The chain employs TRBV19 and TRBJ1-5, with D maybe TRBD1 (6 bases). V was pared by 8 bases and J by 3 bases, with 14 bases between. The CDR3 runs to 14 residues. Per germline, CDR1 LNHDA and CDR2 SQIVND (reference sequence). CDR3 nucleotides: TGTGCCAGTCGGATGACAGGTTACAATCAGCCCCAGCATTTT. It specifies CASRMTGYNQPQHF.